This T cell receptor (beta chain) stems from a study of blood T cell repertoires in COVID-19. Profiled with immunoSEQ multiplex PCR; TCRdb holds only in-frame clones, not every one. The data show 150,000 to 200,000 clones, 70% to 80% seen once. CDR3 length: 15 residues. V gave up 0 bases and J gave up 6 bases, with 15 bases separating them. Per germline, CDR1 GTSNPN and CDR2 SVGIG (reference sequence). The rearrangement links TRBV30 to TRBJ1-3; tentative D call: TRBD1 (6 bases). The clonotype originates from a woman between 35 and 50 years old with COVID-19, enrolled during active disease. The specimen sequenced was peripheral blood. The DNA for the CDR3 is TGTGCCTGGAGTGTACTGACCGGACAGATAAACACCATATATTTT. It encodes CAWSVLTGQINTIYF.